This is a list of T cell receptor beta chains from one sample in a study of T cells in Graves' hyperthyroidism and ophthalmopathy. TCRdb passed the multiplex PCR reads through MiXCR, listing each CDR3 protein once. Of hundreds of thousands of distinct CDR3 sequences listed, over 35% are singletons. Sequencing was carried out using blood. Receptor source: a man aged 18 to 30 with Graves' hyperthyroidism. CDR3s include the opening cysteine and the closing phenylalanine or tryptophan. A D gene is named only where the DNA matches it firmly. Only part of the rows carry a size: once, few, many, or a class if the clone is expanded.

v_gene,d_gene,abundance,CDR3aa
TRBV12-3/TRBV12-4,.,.,CASSSGTDGTEAFF
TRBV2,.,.,CASAGILWEQYF
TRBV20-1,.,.,CSAGQHLDEQYF
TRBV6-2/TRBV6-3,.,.,CASSYSVGWLTTEQYF
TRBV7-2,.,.,CASSPPGWETQYF
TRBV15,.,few,CATSRDEQDYTF
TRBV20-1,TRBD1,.,CSARADRGDSPLHF
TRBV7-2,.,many,CASSLRERAANQPQHF
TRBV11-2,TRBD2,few,CASSSYVPGLATSYEQYF
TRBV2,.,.,CASSDGKIPYEQYF
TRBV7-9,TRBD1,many,CASSHRQGEAFF
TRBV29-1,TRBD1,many,CSVRTGSGPNTGELFF
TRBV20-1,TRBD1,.,CSATQGARGNTIYF
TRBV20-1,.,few,CSASRRTNEKLFF
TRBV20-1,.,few,CSARKGDTGELFF
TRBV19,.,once,CASSITRGSYEQYF
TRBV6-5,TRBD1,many,CASTTGTGEGYTF
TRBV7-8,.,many,CASSLSRVPGNTIYF
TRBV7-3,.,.,CASSQGLRTANYGYTF
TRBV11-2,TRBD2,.,CASSLEPGTSGSREQYF
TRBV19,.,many,CASTPKLGVGAFF
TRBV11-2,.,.,CASSLDKPGHSSYEQYF
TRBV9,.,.,CASSPESLYTEAFF
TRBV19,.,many,CASSRYTEAFF
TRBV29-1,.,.,CSLVGGGYGYTF
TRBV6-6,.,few,CASSHASWGQETQYF
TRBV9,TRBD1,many,CASSNGQANNEKLFF
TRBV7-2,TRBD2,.,CASSAGLADYVLTF
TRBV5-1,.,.,CASSLWGAGQDEAFF
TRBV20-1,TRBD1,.,CSAKTGVSNTEAFF
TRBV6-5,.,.,CASSYSRGAAEAFF
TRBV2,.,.,CASSRLLEFETQYF
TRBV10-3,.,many,CAISLDRANVLTF
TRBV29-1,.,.,CSVKAGAITGELFF
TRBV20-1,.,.,CSAPSGHTEGYTF
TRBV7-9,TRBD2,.,CASSQVLAGAYEQYF
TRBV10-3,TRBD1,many,CAISQEGRPGGVWSPLHF
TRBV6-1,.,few,CASIQRAGNQPQHF
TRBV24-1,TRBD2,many,CATASSGRARETQYF
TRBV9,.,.,CASTLQVDSYNSPLHF
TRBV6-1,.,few,CASSEYVGAGQPQHF
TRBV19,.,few,CATPTEAFF
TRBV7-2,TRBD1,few,CASSFSRDRVYGYTF
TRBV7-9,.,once,CASSLGPTRGWVLNTEAFF
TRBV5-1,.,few,CASTRERSNTGELFF